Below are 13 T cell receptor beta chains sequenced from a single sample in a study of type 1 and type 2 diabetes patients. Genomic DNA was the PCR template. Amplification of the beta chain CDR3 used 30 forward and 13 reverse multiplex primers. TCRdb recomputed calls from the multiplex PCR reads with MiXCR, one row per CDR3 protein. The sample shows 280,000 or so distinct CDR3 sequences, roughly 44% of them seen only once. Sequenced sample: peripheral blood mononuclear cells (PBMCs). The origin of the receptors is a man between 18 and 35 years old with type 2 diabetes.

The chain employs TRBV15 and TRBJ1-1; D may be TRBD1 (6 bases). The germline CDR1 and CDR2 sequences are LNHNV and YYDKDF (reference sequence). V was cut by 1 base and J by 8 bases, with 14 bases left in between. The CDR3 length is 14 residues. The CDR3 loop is CATSRGYRGKEAFF. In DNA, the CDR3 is TGTGCCACCAGCAGAGGGTATAGGGGGAAGGAAGCTTTCTTT.

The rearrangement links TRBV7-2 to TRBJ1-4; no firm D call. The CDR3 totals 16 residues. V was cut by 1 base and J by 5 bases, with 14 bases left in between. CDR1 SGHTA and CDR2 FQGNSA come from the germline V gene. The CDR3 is CASSLVGNRRNEKLFF. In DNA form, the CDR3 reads TGTGCCAGCAGCTTAGTCGGTAATAGGAGGAATGAAAAACTGTTTTTT.

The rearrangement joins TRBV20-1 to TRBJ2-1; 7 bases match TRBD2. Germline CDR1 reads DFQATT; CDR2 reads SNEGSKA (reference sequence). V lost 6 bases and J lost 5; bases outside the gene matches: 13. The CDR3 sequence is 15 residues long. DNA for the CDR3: TGCAGTGCCCTTCGAGCGGGGAGATCAGACAATGAGCAGTTCTTC. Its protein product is CSALRAGRSDNEQFF.

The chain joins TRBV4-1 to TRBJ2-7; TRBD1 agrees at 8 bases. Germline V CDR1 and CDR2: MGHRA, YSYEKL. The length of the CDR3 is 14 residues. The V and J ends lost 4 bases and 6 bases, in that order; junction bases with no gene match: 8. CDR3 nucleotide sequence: TGCGCCAGCAGCCCACCGGACAGGGTCTCCGAGCAGTACTTC. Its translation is CASSPPDRVSEQYF.

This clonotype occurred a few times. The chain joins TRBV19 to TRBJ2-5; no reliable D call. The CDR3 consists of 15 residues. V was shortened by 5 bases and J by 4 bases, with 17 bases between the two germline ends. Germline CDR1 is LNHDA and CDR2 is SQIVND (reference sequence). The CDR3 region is CASSRDVVLGETQYF. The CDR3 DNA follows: TGTGCCAGTAGTCGAGACGTGGTCTTAGGAGAGACCCAGTACTTC.

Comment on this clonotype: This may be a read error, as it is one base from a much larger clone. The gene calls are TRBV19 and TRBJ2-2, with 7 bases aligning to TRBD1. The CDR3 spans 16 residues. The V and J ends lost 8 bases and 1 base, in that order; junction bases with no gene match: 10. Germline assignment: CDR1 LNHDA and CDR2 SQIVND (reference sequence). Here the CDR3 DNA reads TGTGCCAGTGCCGCCGACAGGGTAGGGAACACCGGGGAGCTGTTTTTT. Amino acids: CASAADRVGNTGELFF.

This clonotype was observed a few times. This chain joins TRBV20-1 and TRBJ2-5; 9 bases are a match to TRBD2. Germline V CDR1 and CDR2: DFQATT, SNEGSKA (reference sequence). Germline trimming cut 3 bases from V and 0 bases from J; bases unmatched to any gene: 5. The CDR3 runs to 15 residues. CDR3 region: CSASHAGGHQETQYF. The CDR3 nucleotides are TGCAGTGCTAGTCATGCGGGGGGGCACCAAGAGACCCAGTACTTC.

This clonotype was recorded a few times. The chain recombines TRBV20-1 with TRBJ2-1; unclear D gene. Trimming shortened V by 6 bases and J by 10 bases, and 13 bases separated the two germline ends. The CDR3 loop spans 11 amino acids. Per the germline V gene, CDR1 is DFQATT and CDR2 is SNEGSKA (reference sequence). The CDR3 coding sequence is TGCAGTGCCAGACACCAGGTCGAGCAGTTCTTC. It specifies CSARHQVEQFF.

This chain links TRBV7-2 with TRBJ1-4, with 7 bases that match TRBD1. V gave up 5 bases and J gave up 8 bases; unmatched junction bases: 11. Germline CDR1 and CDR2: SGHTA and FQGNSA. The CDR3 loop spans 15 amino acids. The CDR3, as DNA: TGTGCCAGCAGCCAAGTCGTCAGGGGGTCGGAAAAACTGTTTTTT. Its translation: CASSQVVRGSEKLFF.

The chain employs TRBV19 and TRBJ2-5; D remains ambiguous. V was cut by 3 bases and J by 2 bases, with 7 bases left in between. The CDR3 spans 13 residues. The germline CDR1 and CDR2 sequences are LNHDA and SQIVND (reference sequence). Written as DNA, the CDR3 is TGTGCCAGTAGTATGTACGGTCAAGAGACCCAGTACTTC. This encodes CASSMYGQETQYF.

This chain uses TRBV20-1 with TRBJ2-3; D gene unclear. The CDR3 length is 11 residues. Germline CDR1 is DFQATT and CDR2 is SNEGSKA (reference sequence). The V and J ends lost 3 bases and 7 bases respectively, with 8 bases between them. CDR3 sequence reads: CSARTPHTQYF. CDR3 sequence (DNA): TGCAGTGCTAGGACTCCGCATACGCAGTATTTT.

Written as DNA, the CDR3 is TGCAGTGCCGGGGACAGCGGTTCTGAAGCTTTCTTT. Translating it yields CSAGDSGSEAFF. The chain links TRBV20-1 to TRBJ1-1; 7 nucleotides match TRBD1. Per the germline V gene, CDR1 is DFQATT and CDR2 is SNEGSKA (reference sequence). Trimming removed 6 bases from V and 6 bases from J; junction bases left unmatched: 7. This CDR3 is 12 amino acids long.

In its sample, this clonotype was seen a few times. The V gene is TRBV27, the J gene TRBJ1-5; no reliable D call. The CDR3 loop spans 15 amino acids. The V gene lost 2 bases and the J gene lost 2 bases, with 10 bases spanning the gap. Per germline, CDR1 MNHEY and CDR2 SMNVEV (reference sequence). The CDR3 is CASSLRGGGNQPQHF. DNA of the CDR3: TGTGCCAGCAGTTTACGGGGTGGGGGCAATCAGCCCCAGCATTTT.